This T cell receptor beta chain was captured by sequencing in a study of shared clonotypes between healthy human individuals. This clone was detected ten times or more. The antigen is unknown. CDR3 size: 15 residues. Study-level points and caveats: Non-shared clonotypes displayed generation probabilities falling below those of clonotypes present in all four donors. What naive subsets generally showed was a larger estimated richness than memory subsets showed.

The repertoire was sequenced with immunoSEQ multiplex PCR; TCRdb's copy has only in-frame clones and lacks some. The table lists more than 850,000 clones, more than 75% of them singletons, with approximately 0.5% in the top ten. The receptor was isolated from a man between 18 and 35 years old in good health. Some clones in this sample may be carry-over from other donors' samples. This rearrangement joins TRBV21-1 to TRBJ2-7. TRBV21-1 is a pseudogene locus. Sequencing was carried out using memory CD4+ T cells from PBMCs. Described subset: CD45RA-negative fraction. The CDR3 region has the DNA TGTGCCAGCAGCCCTCGGAAGGGCAGACTCTACGAGCAGTACTTC. Translating gives CASSPRKGRLYEQYF.